Listed below are T cell receptor beta chains from one sample, sequenced in a study of blood T cell repertoires in COVID-19. TCRdb's table, derived via immunoSEQ multiplex PCR, lists solely in-frame clones and lacks some. The sample includes 65,000 to 70,000 clones, approximately 80% of them seen just once. Sequenced: peripheral blood. The receptors were gathered from a man older than 75 with active COVID-19. Both conserved end residues are part of each CDR3.

>TRBV5-4|17|TRBJ1-3
CASSSRQAQSAGNTIYF
>TRBV6-2/TRBV6-3|15|TRBJ1-5
CASSPRGRRNQPQHF
>TRBV5-8|16|TRBJ1-5
CASSGWTGNSNQPQHF
>TRBV28|15|TRBJ2-3
CASSLTSGTTDTQYF
>TRBV19|14|TRBJ1-2
CASKLQETNYGYTF
>TRBV19|14|TRBJ1-5
CATRTGGSPQPQHF
>TRBV5-1|15|TRBJ2-2
CASSPGGLNTGELFF
>TRBV27|17|TRBJ2-7
CASSLRPPGLAGGEQYF
>TRBV27|20|TRBJ1-1
CASSLSVGGAYIKGNTEAFF
>TRBV5-5|15|TRBJ2-3
CASSLEGQGTDTQYF
>TRBV28|15|TRBJ2-1
CASSLGGAASNEQFF
>TRBV18|13|TRBJ2-5
CASSGTVQETQYF
>TRBV6-5|13|TRBJ1-1
CASRSTGNTEAFF
>TRBV28|19|TRBJ1-1
CASSVTPGQGPPGGTEAFF
>TRBV28|13|TRBJ2-7
CASRAEGSYEQYF
>TRBV5-1|17|TRBJ2-1
CASSSTPSSGGRNEQFF
>TRBV7-2|15|TRBJ2-7
CASSLSRQGTHEQYF
>TRBV3-1/TRBV3-2|16|TRBJ1-2
CASSQGTAVRNYGYTF
>TRBV2|16|TRBJ2-5
CASRPRTGYLQETQYF
>TRBV5-4|13|TRBJ2-1
CASSSRQYNEQFF
>TRBV7-8|16|TRBJ1-3
CASSPRGQGAGNTIYF
>TRBV7-7|16|TRBJ2-5
CASSLSGGAVGETQYF
>TRBV27|15|TRBJ1-2
CASSLTGGSFYGYTF
>TRBV29-1|12|TRBJ1-2
CSVFLGTYGYTF
>TRBV7-2|12|TRBJ2-7
CASSLTGITTTF
>TRBV19|14|TRBJ2-1
CASNKGNSYNEQFF